The 27 T cell receptor beta chains given below trace back to one sample, sequenced in a study of blood T cells in healthy people across ages. Alongside a J-beta primer mix, a sample-barcoded 5' primer served in a second PCR lasting about 6 to 12 cycles. TCRdb redid the calling of the 5' RACE reads with MiXCR, one entry per CDR3 protein. The table lists over 1,500,000 distinct CDR3 sequences, about 50% of them singletons. The sequencing sample was made of blood. The source of these receptors is a woman aged 40 to 50 in good health.

CDR3 nucleotides: TGCAGTGCTCCCAGTTACGATGAGCAGTACTTC. Translated, it gives CSAPSYDEQYF. The V and J genes are TRBV20-1 and TRBJ2-1; no firm D call. TRBJ2-7 explains the end of the DNA better; the J call may be wrong. CDR1 DFQATT and CDR2 SNEGSKA come from the germline V gene (reference sequence). This CDR3 has 11 amino acids.

V gene TRBV28 combines with J gene TRBJ1-5; possible D gene TRBD1, 6 bases. The CDR3 runs 16 residues. V shed 4 bases and J shed 3 bases, with 16 bases lying between them. CDR1 and CDR2 (germline): MDHEN, SYDVKM. The CDR3 protein is CASSWAGRGNNQPQHF. Written as DNA, the CDR3 is TGTGCCAGCAGTTGGGCGGGGAGGGGGAACAATCAGCCCCAGCATTTT.

This chain joins TRBV20-1 and TRBJ1-1, with 7 bases matching TRBD1. The CDR3 is 14 residues long. V gave up 3 bases and J gave up 1 base; unmatched junction bases: 5. Germline V gene data show CDR1 as DFQATT and CDR2 as SNEGSKA (reference sequence). The CDR3 DNA sequence: TGCAGTGCTAGGGAACAGGGGTCGAACACTGAAGCTTTCTTT. Translated: CSAREQGSNTEAFF.

The chain employs TRBV9 and TRBJ2-4, with a tentative D call TRBD1 (6 bases). Germline values: CDR1 SGDLS, CDR2 YYNGEE. The CDR3 runs 16 residues. V lost 3 bases, J lost 0 bases, and 13 bases lay in between. Here the CDR3 DNA reads TGTGCCAGCAGCGGACAGGCCCTATTAGCCAAAAACATTCAGTACTTC. Protein sequence: CASSGQALLAKNIQYF.

The chain is built from TRBV7-2 and TRBJ1-2; 9 positions agree with TRBD1. V was pared by 4 bases and J by 8 bases, with 11 bases of the junction left unmatched. The CDR3 runs 15 residues. CDR1 is SGHTA, CDR2 FQGNSA, per germline. CDR3 sequence (DNA): TGTGCCAGCAGCTCATTTACAGGGGGCGCTGAGGGCTACACCTTC. Translation: CASSSFTGGAEGYTF.

V gene TRBV5-1 combines with J gene TRBJ2-5; 11 nucleotides line up with TRBD1. With 6 bases clipped from V and 11 bases from J, the junction kept 15 bases outside the gene matches. From germline, CDR1 is SGHRS and CDR2 YFSETQ. The CDR3 is 15 residues long. Here the CDR3 reads CASTSTDRGRKEQYF. CDR3 DNA: TGCGCCAGCACCTCAACGGACAGGGGGCGAAAGGAGCAGTACTTC.

The chain is built from TRBV7-3 and TRBJ1-1; D not resolved. V was cut by 3 bases and J by 1 base, with 12 bases left in between. The length of the CDR3 is 15 residues. Germline V gives CDR1 SGHTA, CDR2 FQGTGA. This CDR3 reads CASSLYTAGNTEAFF. In nucleotides, the CDR3 is TGTGCCAGCAGCTTGTATACTGCCGGGAACACTGAAGCTTTCTTT.

The chain joins TRBV6-2 or TRBV6-3 to TRBJ1-2; D gene uncertain. The germline V gene encodes CDR1 MNHEY and CDR2 SVGEGT. The CDR3 sequence is 14 residues long. V dropped 0 bases and J dropped 9 bases, with 14 bases sitting between them. CDR3 nucleotide sequence: TGTGCCAGCAGTTACTCGATCTTCTTGAGGAGCTACACCTTC. It is translated as CASSYSIFLRSYTF.

The V gene is TRBV3-1, the J gene TRBJ2-1; possibly TRBD1 for D (6 bases). Trimming took 4 bases from V and 3 from J, leaving 16 bases between them. The CDR3 extends over 16 amino acids. CDR1 and CDR2 from the germline V gene are LGHDT and YNNKEL (reference sequence). The CDR3 DNA is TGTGCCAGCAGCCTTAGAGGACAGCCGAACTACAATGAGCAGTTCTTC. It yields the protein CASSLRGQPNYNEQFF.

The V gene is TRBV10-3, the J gene TRBJ2-3, with TRBD1 matching 7 bases. With V trimmed by 6 bases and J by 8 bases, 8 bases remained unmatched. Looked up from germline, CDR1 is ENHRY and CDR2 is SYGVKD. The CDR3 spans 13 residues. The CDR3 loop reads CAIRGTDGATQYF. The DNA for the CDR3 is TGTGCCATCAGGGGGACAGACGGGGCTACGCAGTATTTT.

V and J are TRBV6-1 and TRBJ1-4; weak D call: TRBD1 (5 bases). Per the germline V gene, CDR1 is MNHNS and CDR2 is SASEGT. The CDR3 loop spans 15 amino acids. V dropped 5 bases and J dropped 7 bases, with 17 bases sitting between them. CDR3 nucleotide sequence: TGTGCCAGCAGTTTAGAGGCGGGGGTTGGTGAAAAACTGTTTTTT. It codes for CASSLEAGVGEKLFF.

The genes are TRBV6-6 and TRBJ2-7; tentatively, D is TRBD1 (6 bases). Trimming removed 6 bases from V and 0 bases from J, with 18 bases in between. CDR3 length: 16 residues. Germline V gene lookup returns CDR1 MNHNY and CDR2 SVGAGI (reference sequence). The CDR3 DNA follows: TGTGCCAGCAGCCCAGCCGGGACACCGACCTCCTACGAGCAGTACTTC. Protein sequence: CASSPAGTPTSYEQYF.

The genes are TRBV6-2 or TRBV6-3 and TRBJ2-4; D is unclear. The J call may be wrong; the DNA end is better matched by TRBJ2-7. The CDR3 length is 13 residues. Germline values: CDR1 MNHEY, CDR2 SVGEGT. This chain's CDR3 is CASRDGVRGEQYF. The CDR3, as DNA: TGTGCCAGCAGAGACGGCGTCCGAGGCGAGCAGTACTTC.

This chain connects TRBV24-1 to TRBJ1-4, with D tentatively TRBD1 (5 bases). This CDR3 region has 12 residues. V was shortened by 3 bases and J by 14 bases, with 12 bases between the two germline ends. The V gene's germline CDR1 is KGHDR and CDR2 SFDVKD. CDR3 protein: CATSDTTGSLFF. The CDR3 DNA sequence: TGTGCCACCAGTGATACCACAGGATCCCTGTTTTTT.

The V and J genes are TRBV28 and TRBJ2-3; D possibly corresponds to TRBD2 (5 bases). Germline CDR1 is MDHEN and CDR2 is SYDVKM. The CDR3 extends over 13 amino acids. Trimming took off 7 bases at V and 6 bases at J, with 14 bases between the two ends. The CDR3 DNA sequence: TGTGCCAGCAACTATCCGGGATACGATACGCAGTATTTT. This translates into CASNYPGYDTQYF.

Only a few counts were recorded for this clonotype. CDR3 DNA sequence: TGTGCCACCAGTGATTACTTACGAGGACAGGAAGCTACAGATACGCAGTATTTT. Translated, it gives CATSDYLRGQEATDTQYF. The chain has TRBV24-1 and TRBJ2-3, with 7 bases aligning to TRBD1. The germline V gene encodes CDR1 KGHDR and CDR2 SFDVKD. CDR3 length equals 18 residues. J gave up 3 bases and V 2 bases, and 13 bases lay outside the gene matches.

V gene TRBV11-2 combines with J gene TRBJ2-3, with a tentative D call TRBD2 (5 bases). V dropped 6 bases and J dropped 6 bases, with 16 bases sitting between them. This CDR3 region has 14 residues. The V gene's germline CDR1 is SGHAT and CDR2 FQNNGV. The CDR3 spells CASSKAGIWDTQYF. The CDR3, as DNA: TGTGCCAGCAGTAAGGCGGGTATATGGGATACGCAGTATTTT.

A few counts support this clonotype. V and J are TRBV12-3 or TRBV12-4 and TRBJ2-3; 11 bases are a match to TRBD1. The CDR3 consists of 13 residues. J was trimmed by 5 bases and V by 10 bases; bases with no gene match: 5. The CDR3 here is CATGQGARDTQYF. CDR3 nucleotides: TGTGCCACAGGACAGGGGGCGCGAGATACGCAGTATTTT.

This clonotype came up once. V and J are TRBV20-1 and TRBJ1-5, with D tentatively TRBD1 (6 bases). The CDR3 contains 14 residues. Germline V gene lookup returns CDR1 DFQATT and CDR2 SNEGSKA (reference sequence). V was clipped by 6 bases and J by 3 bases, with 15 bases between them. The CDR3 nucleotides are TGCAGTGCGAGATGGGGACAACTCAATCAGCCCCAGCATTTT. Protein sequence: CSARWGQLNQPQHF.

V usage is TRBV9 and J usage is TRBJ2-1, with D tentatively TRBD2 (6 bases). Per germline, CDR1 SGDLS and CDR2 YYNGEE. V lost 0 bases and J lost 11, with 15 bases in between. The CDR3 sequence is 14 residues long. DNA of the CDR3: TGTGCCAGCAGCGTAGAGACACCGGGGGATAAGCAGTTCTTC. Encoded protein: CASSVETPGDKQFF. The complete variable domain, with remaining parts taken from reference TRBV9 and TRBJ2-1, reads DSGVTQTPKHLITATGQRVTLRCSPRSGDLSVYWYQQSLDQGLQFLIQYYNGEERAKGNILERFSAQQFPDLHSELNLSSLELGDSALYFCASSVETPGDKQFFGPGTRLTVL.

This clonotype has a single count. This sequence joins TRBV20-1 and TRBJ2-7, with a tentative D call TRBD2 (5 bases). The ends were cut back, 7 bases at V and 0 bases at J, with 16 bases in the middle. Germline values: CDR1 DFQATT, CDR2 SNEGSKA (reference sequence). CDR3 length equals 14 residues. CDR3 loop: CSVRRRADSYEQYF. The CDR3 DNA sequence: TGCAGTGTCAGACGACGAGCGGACTCCTACGAGCAGTACTTC.

The genes are TRBV29-1 and TRBJ2-5, with D perhaps matching TRBD2 (5 bases). Germline V CDR1 and CDR2: SQVTM, ANQGSEA. Trimming removed 7 bases at V and 2 bases at J, with 20 bases between. The CDR3 sequence is 15 residues long. Here the CDR3 DNA reads TGCAGCGCGAGGCACATCGGGGAAGCACAAGAGACCCAGTACTTC. Translation: CSARHIGEAQETQYF.

This clonotype was counted between two and nine times. This chain joins TRBV20-1 and TRBJ2-4; D not certain. The CDR3 is 16 residues long. In germline, CDR1 is DFQATT, CDR2 SNEGSKA (reference sequence). V lost 0 bases to trimming and J lost 0 bases, with 12 bases between them. CDR3 loop: CSARELMRLAKNIQYF. CDR3 DNA sequence: TGCAGTGCTAGAGAATTAATGCGGTTAGCCAAAAACATTCAGTACTTC.

The rearrangement links TRBV20-1 to TRBJ2-3; the D is unclear. The CDR3 covers 15 residues. V was pared by 5 bases and J by 6 bases, with 21 bases between. Germline V CDR1 and CDR2: DFQATT, SNEGSKA (reference sequence). For the CDR3, the DNA is TGCAGTGCTCCCGCCCCTAGTTCTGGAATCGATACGCAGTATTTT. Translated: CSAPAPSSGIDTQYF.

The chain joins TRBV6-2 or TRBV6-3 to TRBJ2-4; possibly TRBD2 for D (6 bases). Trimming removed 6 bases at V and 2 bases at J, with 14 bases between. In germline, CDR1 is MNHEY, CDR2 SVGEGT. The CDR3 length is 15 residues. The DNA for the CDR3 is TGTGCCAGCAGCCCCGCGGGGTGGACCAAAAACATTCAGTACTTC. Protein: CASSPAGWTKNIQYF.

V usage is TRBV6-1 and J usage is TRBJ2-3; the match to TRBD1 covers 8 bases. The CDR3 runs 18 residues. The junction had 16 bases not matched to a gene; V was cut back by 6 bases and J by 2 bases. Germline V CDR1 and CDR2: MNHNS, SASEGT. The CDR3 here is CASSRNGQGQRFTDTQYF. The DNA for the CDR3 is TGTGCCAGCAGCCGTAACGGACAGGGCCAAAGATTCACAGATACGCAGTATTTT.

This chain links TRBV9 with TRBJ1-2; D remains ambiguous. CDR3 size: 13 residues. V lost 2 bases and J 2 bases, leaving 7 bases between the germline ends. The germline V gene has CDR1 SGDLS and CDR2 YYNGEE. The CDR3 loop reads CASSVGKNYGYTF. The CDR3 DNA sequence: TGTGCCAGCAGCGTCGGGAAAAACTATGGCTACACCTTC.